This TCR beta chain was obtained from a study of memory CD4+ T cells and cytomegalovirus serostatus. Study information: This sample comes from healthy Belgian adults, about nine CMV seropositive, 24 seronegative. Overall study findings and caveats: Suggested: most of the CMV-linked TCR signature lies in CD4+ memory cells. Of under 200 reported CMV TCRbeta sequences, around 63 were found in memory CD4+ repertoires.

Some clones are missing from TCRdb's copy, which holds only in-frame ones; the method was immunoSEQ multiplex PCR. The table records roughly 45,000 clones, around 78% of them present only once. To note about this clone: Its antigen is still unknown.

The CDR3 consists of 14 residues. V lost 11 bases and J lost 3, with 17 bases in between. The V gene's germline CDR1 is SGHVS and CDR2 FQNEAQ. Single viable CD3+CD4+CD8-CD45RO+ cells were sorted as the memory CD4+ T cells. The rearrangement links TRBV7-8 to TRBJ1-3, with D maybe TRBD1 (6 bases). The clonotype originates from an adult in good health and CMV-seronegative. Sequenced input: memory CD4+ T cells from blood. The CDR3 sequence: CASTYEGVGNTIYF. In DNA, the CDR3 is TGTGCCTCCACATATGAGGGGGTTGGAAACACCATATATTTT.